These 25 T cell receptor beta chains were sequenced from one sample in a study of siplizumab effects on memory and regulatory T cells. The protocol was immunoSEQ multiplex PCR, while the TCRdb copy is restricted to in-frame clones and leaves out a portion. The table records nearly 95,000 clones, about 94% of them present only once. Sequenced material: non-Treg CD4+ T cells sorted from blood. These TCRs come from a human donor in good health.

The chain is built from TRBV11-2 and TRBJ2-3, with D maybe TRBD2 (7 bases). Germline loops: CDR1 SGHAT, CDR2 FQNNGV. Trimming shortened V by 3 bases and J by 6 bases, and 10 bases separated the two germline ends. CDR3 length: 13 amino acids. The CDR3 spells CASSLRGGDTQYF. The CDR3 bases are TGTGCCAGCAGCTTGAGGGGGGGCGATACGCAGTATTTT.

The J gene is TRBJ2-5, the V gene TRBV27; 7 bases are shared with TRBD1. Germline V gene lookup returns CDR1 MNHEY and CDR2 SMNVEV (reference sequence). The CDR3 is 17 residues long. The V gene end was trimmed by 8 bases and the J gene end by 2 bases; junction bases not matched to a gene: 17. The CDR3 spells CASRARTLTGVQETQYF. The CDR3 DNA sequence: TGTGCCAGCCGCGCAAGGACATTAACAGGGGTACAAGAGACCCAGTACTTC.

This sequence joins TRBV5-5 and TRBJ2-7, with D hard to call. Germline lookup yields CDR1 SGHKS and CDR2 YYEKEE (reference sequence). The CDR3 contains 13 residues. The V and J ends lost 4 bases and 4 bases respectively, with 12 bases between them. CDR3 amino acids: CASSDFTRYEQYF. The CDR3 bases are TGTGCCAGCAGCGACTTCACTCGGTACGAGCAGTACTTC.

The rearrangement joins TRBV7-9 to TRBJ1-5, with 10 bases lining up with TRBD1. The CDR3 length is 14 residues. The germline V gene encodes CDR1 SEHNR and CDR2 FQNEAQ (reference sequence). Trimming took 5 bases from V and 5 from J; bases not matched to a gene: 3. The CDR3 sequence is CASSHGTGDQPQHF. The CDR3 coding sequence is TGTGCCAGCAGCCACGGGACAGGGGATCAGCCCCAGCATTTT.

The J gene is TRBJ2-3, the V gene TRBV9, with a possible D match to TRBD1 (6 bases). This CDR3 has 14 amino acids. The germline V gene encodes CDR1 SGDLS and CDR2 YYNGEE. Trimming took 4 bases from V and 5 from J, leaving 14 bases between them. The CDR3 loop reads CASSTQGSKDTQYF. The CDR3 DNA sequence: TGTGCCAGCAGCACACAGGGTTCGAAAGATACGCAGTATTTT.

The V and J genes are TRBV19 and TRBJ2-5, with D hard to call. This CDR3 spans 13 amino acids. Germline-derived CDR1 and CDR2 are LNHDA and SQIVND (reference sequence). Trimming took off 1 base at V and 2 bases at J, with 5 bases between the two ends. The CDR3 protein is CASSIVGQETQYF. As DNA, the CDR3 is TGTGCCAGTAGTATAGTCGGACAAGAGACCCAGTACTTC.

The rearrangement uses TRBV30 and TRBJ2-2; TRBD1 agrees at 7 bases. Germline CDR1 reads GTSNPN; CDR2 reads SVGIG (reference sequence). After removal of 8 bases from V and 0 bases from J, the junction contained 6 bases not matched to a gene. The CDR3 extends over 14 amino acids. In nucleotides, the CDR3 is TGTGCCCAACGGACAGGCACGAACACCGGGGAGCTGTTTTTT. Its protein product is CAQRTGTNTGELFF.

CDR3 sequence (DNA): TGTGCCAGCAGCCAGAGCACCGGGGAGCTGTTTTTT. Its protein product is CASSQSTGELFF. The rearrangement links TRBV16 to TRBJ2-2; D gene ambiguous. V was shortened by 3 bases and J by 4 bases, with 3 bases between the two germline ends. CDR3 size: 12 residues. Germline V CDR1 and CDR2: KGHSY, FQNENV. The full variable domain, completed using reference TRBV16 and TRBJ2-2, is GEEVAQTPKHLVRGEGQKAKLYCAPIKGHSYVFWYQQVLKNEFKFLISFQNENVFDETGMPKERFSAKCLPNSPCSLEIQATKLEDSAVYFCASSQSTGELFFGEGSRLTVL.

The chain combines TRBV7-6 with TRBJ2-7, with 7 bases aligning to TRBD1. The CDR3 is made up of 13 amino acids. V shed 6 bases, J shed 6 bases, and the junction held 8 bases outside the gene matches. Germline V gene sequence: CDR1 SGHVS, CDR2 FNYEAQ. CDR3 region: CASSPWAGGEQYF. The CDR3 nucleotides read TGTGCCAGCAGTCCTTGGGCAGGGGGCGAGCAGTACTTC. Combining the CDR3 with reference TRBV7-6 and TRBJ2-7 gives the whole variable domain GAGVSQSPRYKVTKRGQDVALRCDPISGHVSLYWYRQALGQGPEFLTYFNYEAQQDKSGLPNDRFSAERPEGSISTLTIQRTEQRDSAMYRCASSPWAGGEQYFGPGTRLTVT.

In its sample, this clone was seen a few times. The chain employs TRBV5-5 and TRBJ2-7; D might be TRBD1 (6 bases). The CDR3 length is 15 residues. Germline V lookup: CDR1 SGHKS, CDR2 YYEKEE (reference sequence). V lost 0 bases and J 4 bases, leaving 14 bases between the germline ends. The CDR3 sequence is CASSLGPDRLYEQYF. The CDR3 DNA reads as TGTGCCAGCAGCTTGGGGCCTGACAGGCTTTACGAGCAGTACTTC.

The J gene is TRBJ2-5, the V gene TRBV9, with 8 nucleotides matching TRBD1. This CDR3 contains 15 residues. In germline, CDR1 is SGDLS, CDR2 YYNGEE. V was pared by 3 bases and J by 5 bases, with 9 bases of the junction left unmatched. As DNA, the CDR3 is TGTGCCAGCAGCGCAGACAGGGGAAGAGTTGAGACCCAGTACTTC. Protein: CASSADRGRVETQYF.

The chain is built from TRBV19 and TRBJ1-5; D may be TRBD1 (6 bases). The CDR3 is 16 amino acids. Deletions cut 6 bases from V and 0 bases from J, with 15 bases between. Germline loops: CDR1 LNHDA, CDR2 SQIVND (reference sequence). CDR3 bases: TGTGCCAGTAGCTCACAGGGTTCGTATAGCAATCAGCCCCAGCATTTT. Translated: CASSSQGSYSNQPQHF.

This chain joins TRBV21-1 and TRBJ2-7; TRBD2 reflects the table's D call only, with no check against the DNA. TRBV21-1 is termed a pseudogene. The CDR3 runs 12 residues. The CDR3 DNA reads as TGTGCCAGCAGCAAACCCGGCGGGGAGCAGTACTTC. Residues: CASSKPGGEQYF.

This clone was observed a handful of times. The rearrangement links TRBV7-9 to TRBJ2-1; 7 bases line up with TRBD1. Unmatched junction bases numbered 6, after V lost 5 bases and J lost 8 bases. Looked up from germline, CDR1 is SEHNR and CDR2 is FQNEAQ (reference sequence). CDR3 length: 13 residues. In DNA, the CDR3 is TGTGCCAGCAGCAGACAGGGTTCGCATGAGCAGTTCTTC. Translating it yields CASSRQGSHEQFF.

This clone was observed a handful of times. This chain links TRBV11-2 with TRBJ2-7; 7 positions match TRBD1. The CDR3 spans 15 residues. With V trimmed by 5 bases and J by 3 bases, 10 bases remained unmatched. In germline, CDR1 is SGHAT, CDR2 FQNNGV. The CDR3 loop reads CASSAPGTAVYEQYF. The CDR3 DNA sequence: TGTGCCAGCAGCGCTCCCGGGACAGCGGTCTACGAGCAGTACTTC.

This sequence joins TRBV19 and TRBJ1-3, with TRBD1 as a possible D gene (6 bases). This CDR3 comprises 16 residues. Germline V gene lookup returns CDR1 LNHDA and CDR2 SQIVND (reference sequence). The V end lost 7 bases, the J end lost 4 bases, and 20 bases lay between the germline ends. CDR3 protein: CASKNTGIMSGNTIYF. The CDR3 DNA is TGTGCCAGTAAGAATACAGGGATAATGTCCGGAAACACCATATATTTT.

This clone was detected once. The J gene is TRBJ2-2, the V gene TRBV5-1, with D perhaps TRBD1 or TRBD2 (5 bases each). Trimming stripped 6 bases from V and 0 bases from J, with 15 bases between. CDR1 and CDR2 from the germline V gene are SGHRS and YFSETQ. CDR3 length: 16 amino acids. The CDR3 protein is CASNARGRANTGELFF. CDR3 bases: TGCGCCAGCAACGCGAGGGGCAGGGCGAACACCGGGGAGCTGTTTTTT.

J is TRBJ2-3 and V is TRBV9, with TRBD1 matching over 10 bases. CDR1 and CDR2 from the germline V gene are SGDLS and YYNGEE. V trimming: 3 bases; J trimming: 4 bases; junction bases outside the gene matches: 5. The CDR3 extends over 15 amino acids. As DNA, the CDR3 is TGTGCCAGCAGCGAAAGACAGGGGGCCTCAGATACGCAGTATTTT. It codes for CASSERQGASDTQYF.

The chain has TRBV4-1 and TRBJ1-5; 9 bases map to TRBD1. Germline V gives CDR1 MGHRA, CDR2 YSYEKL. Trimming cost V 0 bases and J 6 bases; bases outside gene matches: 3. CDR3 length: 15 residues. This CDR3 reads CASSQEGTGFQPQHF. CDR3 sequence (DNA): TGCGCCAGCAGCCAAGAAGGGACAGGGTTTCAGCCCCAGCATTTT.

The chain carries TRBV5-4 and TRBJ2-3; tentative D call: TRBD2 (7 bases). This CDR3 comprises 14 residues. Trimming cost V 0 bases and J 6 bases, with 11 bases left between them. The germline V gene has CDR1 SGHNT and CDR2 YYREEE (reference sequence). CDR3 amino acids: CASSLEAGADTQYF. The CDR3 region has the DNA TGTGCCAGCAGCTTGGAGGCGGGGGCGGATACGCAGTATTTT.

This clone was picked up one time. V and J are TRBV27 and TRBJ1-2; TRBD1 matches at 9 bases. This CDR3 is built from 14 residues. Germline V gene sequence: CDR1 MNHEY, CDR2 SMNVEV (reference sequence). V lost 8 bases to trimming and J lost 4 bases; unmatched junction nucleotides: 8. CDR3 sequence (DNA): TGTGCCAGCGGGTTAGACAGGGGGATCTATGGCTACACCTTC. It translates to CASGLDRGIYGYTF.

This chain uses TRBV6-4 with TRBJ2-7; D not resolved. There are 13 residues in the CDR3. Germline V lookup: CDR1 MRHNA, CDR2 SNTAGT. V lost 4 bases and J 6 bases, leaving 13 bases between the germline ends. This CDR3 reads CASSANKGSEQYF. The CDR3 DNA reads TGTGCCAGCAGTGCCAACAAGGGTAGCGAGCAGTACTTC.

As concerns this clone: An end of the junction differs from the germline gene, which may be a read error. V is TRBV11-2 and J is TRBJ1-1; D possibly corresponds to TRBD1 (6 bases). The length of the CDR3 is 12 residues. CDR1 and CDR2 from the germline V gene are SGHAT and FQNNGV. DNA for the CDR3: TGTGCCAGCAGCCCCGGGACACTAAGCTTGGCCTTT. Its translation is CASSPGTLSLAF.

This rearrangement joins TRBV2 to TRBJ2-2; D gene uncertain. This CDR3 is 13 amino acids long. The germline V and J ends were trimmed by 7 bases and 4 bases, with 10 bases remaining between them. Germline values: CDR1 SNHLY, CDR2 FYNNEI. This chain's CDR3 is CASKEHSTGELFF. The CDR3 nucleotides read TGTGCCAGCAAGGAACATTCCACCGGGGAGCTGTTTTTT.

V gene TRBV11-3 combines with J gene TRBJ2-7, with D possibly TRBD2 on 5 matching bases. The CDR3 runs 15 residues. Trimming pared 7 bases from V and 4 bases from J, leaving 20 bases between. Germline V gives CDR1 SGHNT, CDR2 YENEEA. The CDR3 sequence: CASTPRAPGNYEQYF. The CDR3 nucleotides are TGTGCCAGCACCCCCCGAGCCCCGGGAAATTACGAGCAGTACTTC. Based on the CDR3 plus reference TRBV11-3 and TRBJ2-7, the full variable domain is EAGVVQSPRYKIIEKKQPVAFWCNPISGHNTLYWYLQNLGQGPELLIRYENEEAVDDSQLPKDRFSAERLKGVDSTLKIQPAELGDSAVYLCASTPRAPGNYEQYFGPGTRLTVT.